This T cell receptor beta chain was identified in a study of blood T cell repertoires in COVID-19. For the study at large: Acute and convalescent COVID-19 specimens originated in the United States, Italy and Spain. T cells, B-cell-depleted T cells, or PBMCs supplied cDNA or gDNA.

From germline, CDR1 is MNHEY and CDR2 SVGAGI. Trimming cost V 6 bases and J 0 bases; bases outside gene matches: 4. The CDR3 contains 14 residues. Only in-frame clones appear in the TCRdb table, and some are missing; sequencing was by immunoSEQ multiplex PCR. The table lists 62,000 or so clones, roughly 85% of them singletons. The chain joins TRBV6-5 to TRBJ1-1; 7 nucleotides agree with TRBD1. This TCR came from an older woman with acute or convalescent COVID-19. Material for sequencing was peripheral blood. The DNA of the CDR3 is TGTGCCAGCAGGAAAGACAGGGTGAACACTGAAGCTTTCTTT. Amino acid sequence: CASRKDRVNTEAFF.